This TCR beta chain was recorded in a study of cytomegalovirus exposure and HLA in healthy donors. Primers for the PCR totalled 60 Vbeta and 13 Jbeta. Libraries were prepared by immunoSEQ multiplex PCR; TCRdb keeps only in-frame clonotypes and omits some of them. The profile covers fewer than 200,000 clones, with 70% to 80% appearing a single time and 3.5% to 4.5% taken by the ten largest. Germline CDR1 MNHEY, CDR2 SVGAGI. This CDR3 spans 13 amino acids. Losses at the gene ends were 8 bases for V and 2 bases for J; bases not matched to a gene: 5. V gene TRBV6-5 combines with J gene TRBJ1-2; 7 nucleotides agree with TRBD1. This receptor was taken from a man aged 30 to 45 in good health and CMV-seropositive. Sequencing was done on a sample of PBMCs. This chain's CDR3 is CASASTGNYGYTF. The CDR3 DNA reads TGTGCCAGCGCATCGACAGGGAACTATGGCTACACCTTC.